Detailed here is one T cell receptor (beta chain). What it recognizes is unknown. Use of 60 Vbeta and 13 Jbeta primers characterized the PCR. Clones were read by immunoSEQ multiplex PCR, and TCRdb kept only the in-frame ones, dropping some. The sample contains under 200,000 clones, roughly 78% of which appear only once. The data derive from a study of cytomegalovirus exposure and HLA in healthy donors. Study results and limitations: In an earlier analysis, in roughly 580 donors, most V segments appeared productive either ~87% or ~30% of the time. Common viral pathogens seemed, in a later analysis, to connect with several of the most significant clusters. A later analysis linked a missense DCLRE1C variant to TCR beta V- and J-gene trimming. CMV serostatus stood as the only immune exposure information on hand.

This CDR3 contains 13 residues. With 5 bases removed from V and 3 bases from J, the gap between germline ends came to 10 bases. CDR1 and CDR2 from the germline V gene are LNHDA and SQIVND (reference sequence). This chain links TRBV19 with TRBJ2-5, with D hard to call. The receptor was isolated from a woman in her thirties or forties in good health and CMV-seronegative. Sequencing used PBMCs. In DNA form, the CDR3 reads TGTGCCAGTAGTTTCACACCCGAAGAGACCCAGTACTTC. It translates to CASSFTPEETQYF.